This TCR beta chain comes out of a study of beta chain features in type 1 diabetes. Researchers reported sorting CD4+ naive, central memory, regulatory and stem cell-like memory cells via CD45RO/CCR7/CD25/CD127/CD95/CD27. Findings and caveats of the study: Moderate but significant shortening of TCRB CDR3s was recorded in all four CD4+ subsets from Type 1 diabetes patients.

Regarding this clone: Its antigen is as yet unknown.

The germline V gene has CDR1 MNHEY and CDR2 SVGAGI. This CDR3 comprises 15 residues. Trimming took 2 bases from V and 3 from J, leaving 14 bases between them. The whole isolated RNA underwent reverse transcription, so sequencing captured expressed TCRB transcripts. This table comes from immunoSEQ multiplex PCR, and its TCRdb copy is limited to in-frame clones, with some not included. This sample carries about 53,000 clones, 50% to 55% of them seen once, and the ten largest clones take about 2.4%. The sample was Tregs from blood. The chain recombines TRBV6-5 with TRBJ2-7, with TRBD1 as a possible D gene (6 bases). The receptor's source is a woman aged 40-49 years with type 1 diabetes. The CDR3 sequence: CASSYQGIGNYEQYF. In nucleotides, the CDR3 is TGTGCCAGCAGTTACCAGGGGATCGGTAACTACGAGCAGTACTTC.